The 26 T cell receptor beta chains in this list originate from one sample, sequenced in a study of T cell repertoires in cytomegalovirus infection. TCRdb passed the reads through MiXCR, listing each CDR3 protein once. The sample records about 830,000 distinct CDR3 sequences, about 30% being singletons. No antigens are known for them. This sample comprised cultured CD8+ T cells from PBMCs, obtained from culture after CMV antigen stimulation. The receptors derive from a human donor in good health (CMV status not recorded). Some clones in this sample may be carry-over from other donors' samples.

This chain connects TRBV7-4 to TRBJ1-4; D perhaps matches TRBD1 (5 bases). The CDR3 length is 14 residues. The V gene's germline CDR1 is SGHVT and CDR2 SQSDAQ. The V and J ends lost 5 bases and 17 bases respectively, with 24 bases between them. CDR3 DNA: TGTGCCAGCAGCCCGGGGGGGATAGAACGCACTAGTTTTTTT. It codes for CASSPGGIERTSFF.

This clonotype was detected a few times. The CDR3 reads CATTGPFTNTEAFF. The CDR3 DNA reads as TGTGCTACTACGGGCCCATTTACGAACACTGAAGCTTTCTTT. The V gene is TRBV12-5, the J gene TRBJ1-1; D gene uncertain. The CDR3 runs to 14 residues. Deletions cut 10 bases from V and 1 base from J, with 16 bases between. The germline CDR1 and CDR2 sequences are LGHNT and FRNRAP.

This sequence joins TRBV12-3 or TRBV12-4 and TRBJ2-5, with D perhaps TRBD1 or TRBD2 (7 bases each). The V end was cut by 3 bases, the J end by 4 bases, with 15 bases between. This CDR3 spans 15 amino acids. The CDR3 reads CASSFGRGRGETQYF. The CDR3 DNA reads as TGTGCCAGCAGTTTTGGGAGGGGGCGGGGAGAGACCCAGTACTTC.

This clonotype appeared a few times. The J gene is TRBJ2-2, the V gene TRBV7-6, with D tentatively TRBD1 (6 bases). CDR1 and CDR2 from the germline V gene are SGHVS and FNYEAQ. The CDR3 sequence is 18 residues long. The V gene lost 7 bases and the J gene lost 1 base, with 22 bases spanning the gap. The CDR3 DNA is TGTGCCAGCAAGACCCAATTGAGAGGGGGACAGAACACCGGGGAGCTGTTTTTT. Protein sequence: CASKTQLRGGQNTGELFF.

The chain joins TRBV6-1 to TRBJ2-3; 7 bases fit TRBD1. Trimming took 6 bases from V and 6 from J; bases not matched to a gene: 0. Germline CDR1 reads MNHNS; CDR2 reads SASEGT. This CDR3 is built from 11 residues. The CDR3 is CASRQGDTQYF. Written as DNA, the CDR3 is TGTGCCAGCAGACAGGGGGATACGCAGTATTTT.

A word on this clonotype: One end of the junction does not line up with germline, which may come from a read error. The chain joins TRBV23-1 to TRBJ2-5; 7 bases agree with TRBD2. TRBV23-1 carries the ORF label, with uncertain function. The CDR3 is 16 residues long. Here the CDR3 DNA reads TGCGCGAGCAGGACGCGGGGGAACACTTACCAAGAGACCCAGTACTTC. This gives the protein CASRTRGNTYQETQYF.

V gene TRBV4-3 combines with J gene TRBJ2-4; D not certain. The CDR3 length is 15 residues. V was trimmed by 0 bases and J by 4 bases, leaving 10 bases between them. CDR1 and CDR2 from the germline V gene are LGHNA and YSLEER. The CDR3, as DNA: TGCGCCAGCAGCCAAGAGGAGACAAAGAAAAACATTCAGTACTTC. It yields the protein CASSQEETKKNIQYF.

V and J are TRBV5-1 and TRBJ2-7; tentatively, D is TRBD2 (5 bases). CDR3 length: 16 residues. Germline V gene sequence: CDR1 SGHRS, CDR2 YFSETQ. Trimming took 4 bases from V and 2 from J, leaving 19 bases between them. CDR3 sequence (DNA): TGCGCCAGCAGCCCAGAGGGCGCCCTGGGCCCCTACGAGCAGTACTTC. Its translation: CASSPEGALGPYEQYF.

This clonotype has more than one count but fewer than ten. The CDR3 protein is CAAEGEGYGYTF. The CDR3 nucleotides read TGTGCCGCCGAAGGGGAAGGCTATGGCTACACCTTC. V gene TRBV12-3 or TRBV12-4 combines with J gene TRBJ1-2, with D possibly matching TRBD1 (5 bases). The CDR3 covers 12 residues. Deletions cut 11 bases from V and 4 bases from J, with 14 bases between.

This clonotype was counted only a few times. The chain links TRBV5-1 to TRBJ1-4; 9 bases fit TRBD1. V was pared by 4 bases and J by 0 bases, with 10 bases of the junction left unmatched. This CDR3 spans 18 amino acids. Looked up from germline, CDR1 is SGHRS and CDR2 is YFSETQ. The CDR3 region has the DNA TGCGCCAGCAGCGCCGGGACAGGGTATTTAGCAACTAATGAAAAACTGTTTTTT. Translated: CASSAGTGYLATNEKLFF.

Only a few counts were recorded for this clonotype. The genes are TRBV12-3 or TRBV12-4 and TRBJ1-1, with 9 bases fitting TRBD1. Trimming cost V 5 bases and J 5 bases; bases outside gene matches: 6. The CDR3 length is 14 residues. CDR3 region: CASSADRGFTEAFF. In DNA, the CDR3 is TGTGCCAGCAGTGCGGACAGGGGTTTTACTGAAGCTTTCTTT.

The chain uses TRBV2 and TRBJ2-4; D might be TRBD2 (6 bases). With 3 bases removed from V and 12 bases from J, the gap between germline ends came to 18 bases. CDR1 SNHLY and CDR2 FYNNEI come from the germline V gene. The CDR3 contains 14 residues. CDR3: CASSDWRLEEPQYF. CDR3 DNA sequence: TGTGCCAGCAGTGACTGGCGACTAGAAGAACCTCAGTACTTC.

The chain joins TRBV24-1 to TRBJ1-2; D unclear. The germline gives CDR1 KGHDR, CDR2 SFDVKD. CDR3 length: 14 residues. Trimming took off 2 bases at V and 3 bases at J, with 9 bases between the two ends. DNA for the CDR3: TGTGCCACCAGTGATTCCTTCCAAGACTATGGCTACACCTTC. Amino acids: CATSDSFQDYGYTF.

CDR3 coding DNA: TGTGCCAGTACCACGACAGGGTTCCAAGAGACCCAGTACTTC. Its protein product is CASTTTGFQETQYF. J is TRBJ2-5 and V is TRBV19, with 7 bases aligning to TRBD1. Germline CDR1 reads LNHDA; CDR2 reads SQIVND (reference sequence). V was clipped by 7 bases and J by 1 base; unmatched bases: 6. The CDR3 length is 14 residues.

V usage is TRBV20-1 and J usage is TRBJ1-2, with D unresolved. Germline CDR1 and CDR2: DFQATT and SNEGSKA (reference sequence). Trimming took off 0 bases at V and 4 bases at J, with 12 bases between the two ends. The CDR3 spans 14 residues. The CDR3: CSARDRTRTYGYTF. The CDR3 region has the DNA TGCAGTGCTAGAGATCGTACCAGGACCTATGGCTACACCTTC.

This clonotype was seen a handful of times. The chain recombines TRBV20-1 with TRBJ1-2; TRBD1 might be the D (6 bases). Germline values: CDR1 DFQATT, CDR2 SNEGSKA (reference sequence). The CDR3 spans 14 residues. V dropped 6 bases and J dropped 10 bases, with 24 bases sitting between them. The chain's CDR3 is CSAPAQGWGPLYTF. The CDR3 DNA is TGCAGTGCCCCGGCTCAAGGGTGGGGGCCACTCTACACCTTC.

This clonotype was detected ten times or more. The genes are TRBV7-8 and TRBJ2-3; D is undetermined. Germline V gene lookup returns CDR1 SGHVS and CDR2 FQNEAQ. The V end was cut by 5 bases, the J end by 1 base, with 13 bases between. This CDR3 has 15 residues. This CDR3 reads CASSALSFGTDTQYF. The DNA for the CDR3 is TGTGCCAGCAGCGCCCTTAGTTTTGGCACAGATACGCAGTATTTT.

J is TRBJ1-4 and V is TRBV7-9, with 7 bases matching TRBD1. The junction had 3 bases not matched to a gene; V was cut back by 6 bases and J by 2 bases. CDR3 length equals 14 residues. Germline CDR1 is SEHNR and CDR2 is FQNEAQ (reference sequence). Written as DNA, the CDR3 is TGTGCCAGCAGACTACAGGGGACTAATGAAAAACTGTTTTTT. The encoded protein is CASRLQGTNEKLFF. The entire variable domain, with the rest obtained from reference TRBV7-9 and TRBJ1-4, is as follows: DTGVSQNPRHKITKRGQNVTFRCDPISEHNRLYWYRQTLGQGPEFLTYFQNEAQLEKSRLLSDRFSAERPKGSFSTLEIQRTEQGDSAMYLCASRLQGTNEKLFFGSGTQLSVL.

This chain uses TRBV24-1 with TRBJ2-2; D gene unclear. Trimming stripped 4 bases from V and 0 bases from J, with 2 bases between. The V gene's germline CDR1 is KGHDR and CDR2 SFDVKD. This CDR3 is built from 13 residues. In nucleotides, the CDR3 is TGTGCCACCAGTGAAACGAACACCGGGGAGCTGTTTTTT. Amino acid sequence: CATSETNTGELFF.

This clonotype was observed a handful of times. The chain is built from TRBV7-9 and TRBJ1-1; 8 nucleotides agree with TRBD1. CDR1 is SEHNR and CDR2 is FQNEAQ in the germline V gene (reference sequence). The V and J ends lost 6 bases and 2 bases, in that order; junction bases with no gene match: 5. This CDR3 is built from 14 residues. Here the CDR3 reads CASRYRGDNTEAFF. The CDR3 DNA reads as TGTGCCAGCAGGTACAGGGGGGACAACACTGAAGCTTTCTTT.

This clonotype was picked up a small number of times. V gene TRBV6-2 or TRBV6-3 combines with J gene TRBJ1-6; tentative D call: TRBD1 (5 bases). V shed 3 bases and J shed 9 bases, with 12 bases lying between them. Per the germline V gene, CDR1 is MNHEY and CDR2 is SVGEGT. The CDR3 has 14 amino acids. CDR3 amino acids: CASSYGDYSSPLHF. The CDR3 nucleotides are TGTGCCAGCAGTTATGGGGACTACAGTTCACCCCTCCACTTT.

This clonotype was detected only a few times. The junction shows a germline mismatch at one end, possibly a read error. The CDR3 here is CASSNSLGQGRSQPQHF. In DNA form, the CDR3 reads TGTGCCAGCAGTAACTCTCTGGGCCAGGGTCGGAGTCAGCCCCAGCATTTT. V usage is TRBV6-6 and J usage is TRBJ1-5, with D possibly being TRBD1 (5 bases). CDR3 length equals 17 residues. Germline CDR1 MNHNY, CDR2 SVGAGI (reference sequence).

This clonotype turned up a few times. The chain links TRBV7-9 to TRBJ2-1; a possible D gene is TRBD2 (6 bases). The ends were cut back, 5 bases at V and 5 bases at J, with 13 bases in the middle. Germline V gene lookup returns CDR1 SEHNR and CDR2 FQNEAQ (reference sequence). The CDR3 consists of 14 residues. CDR3 region: CASSGDLRNNEQFF. The CDR3 DNA reads as TGTGCCAGCAGCGGGGACTTGAGGAACAATGAGCAGTTCTTC.

This clonotype has just a few counts. The chain joins TRBV20-1 to TRBJ1-3; the match to TRBD1 covers 9 bases. CDR3 size: 14 residues. V dropped 5 bases and J dropped 1; count of bases not matched to a gene: 3. Germline V gives CDR1 DFQATT, CDR2 SNEGSKA (reference sequence). The CDR3 DNA sequence: TGCAGTGCTTCTGACAGGGGGTCTGGAAACACCATATATTTT. This gives the protein CSASDRGSGNTIYF.

This clonotype came up a few times. The chain employs TRBV7-9 and TRBJ2-1; 7 nucleotides line up with TRBD2. Unmatched junction bases numbered 5, after V lost 4 bases and J lost 8 bases. Germline V lookup: CDR1 SEHNR, CDR2 FQNEAQ (reference sequence). This CDR3 has 13 amino acids. The CDR3 loop reads CASSYTSADEQFF. DNA of the CDR3: TGTGCCAGCAGCTATACTAGCGCGGATGAGCAGTTCTTC.

This rearrangement joins TRBV7-9 to TRBJ2-1, with 8 nucleotides matching TRBD1. The germline V gene encodes CDR1 SEHNR and CDR2 FQNEAQ (reference sequence). This CDR3 comprises 13 residues. The V and J ends lost 7 bases and 8 bases, in that order; junction bases with no gene match: 7. CDR3 region: CASIRQGRHEQFF. As DNA, the CDR3 is TGTGCCAGCATAAGACAGGGGAGGCATGAGCAGTTCTTC.